This record concerns one T cell receptor (beta chain) sequence. The source of the sample is a study of beta chain features in type 1 diabetes. Reverse transcription of all isolated RNA meant that expressed TCRB transcripts were sequenced. Profiled with immunoSEQ multiplex PCR; TCRdb holds only in-frame clones, not every one. The table lists 860,000 or so clones, about 17% of them singletons. Specimen: naive CD4+ T cells from blood. This receptor was taken from a woman under 30 in good health.

The CDR3 loop reads CASSLGLAEYNEQFF. The CDR3 DNA reads TGTGCCAGCAGCTTGGGACTAGCGGAATACAATGAGCAGTTCTTC. The chain recombines TRBV7-3 with TRBJ2-1, with 11 bases that match TRBD2. J gave up 4 bases and V 3 bases, and 2 bases lay outside the gene matches. The CDR3 runs 15 residues. In germline, CDR1 is SGHTA, CDR2 FQGTGA. The full variable domain, completed using reference TRBV7-3 and TRBJ2-1, is GAGVSQTPSNKVTEKGKYVELRCDPISGHTALYWYRQSLGQGPEFLIYFQGTGAADDSGLPNDRFFAVRPEGSVSTLKIQRTERGDSAVYLCASSLGLAEYNEQFFGPGTRLTVL.